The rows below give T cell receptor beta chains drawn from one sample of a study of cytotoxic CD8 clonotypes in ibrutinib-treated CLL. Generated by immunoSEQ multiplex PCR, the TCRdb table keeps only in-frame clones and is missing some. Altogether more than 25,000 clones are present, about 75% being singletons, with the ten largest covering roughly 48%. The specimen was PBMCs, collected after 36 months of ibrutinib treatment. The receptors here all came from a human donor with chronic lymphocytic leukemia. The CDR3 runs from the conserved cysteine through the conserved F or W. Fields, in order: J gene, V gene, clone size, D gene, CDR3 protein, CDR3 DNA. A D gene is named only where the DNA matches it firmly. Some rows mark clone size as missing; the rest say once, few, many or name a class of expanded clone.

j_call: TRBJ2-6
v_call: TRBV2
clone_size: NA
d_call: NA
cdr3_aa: CASRKQGAGANVLTF
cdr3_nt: TGTGCCAGCAGGAAACAGGGAGCAGGGGCCAACGTCCTGACTTTC

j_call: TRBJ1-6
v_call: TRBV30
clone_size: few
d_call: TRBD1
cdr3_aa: CAWSLDREGSPLHF
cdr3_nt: TGTGCCTGGAGCCTCGACAGGGAAGGCTCACCCCTCCACTTT

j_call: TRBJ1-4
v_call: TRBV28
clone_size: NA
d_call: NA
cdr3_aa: CASSLTGNTNEKLFF
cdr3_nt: TGTGCCAGCAGCCTAACAGGGAATACTAATGAAAAACTGTTTTTT

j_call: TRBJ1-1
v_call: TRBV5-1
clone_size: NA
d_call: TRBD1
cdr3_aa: CASSPATGATEAFF
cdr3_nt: TGCGCCAGCAGCCCTGCGACAGGGGCCACTGAAGCTTTCTTT

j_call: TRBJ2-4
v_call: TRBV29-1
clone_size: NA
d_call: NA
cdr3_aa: CSVVDQGAKNIQYF
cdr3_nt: TGCAGCGTGGTAGATCAGGGAGCCAAAAACATTCAGTACTTC

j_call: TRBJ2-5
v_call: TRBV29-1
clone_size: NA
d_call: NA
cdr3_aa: CSVEELDLVRGGETQYF
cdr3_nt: TGCAGCGTTGAAGAGTTAGATCTTGTTCGGGGCGGGGAGACCCAGTACTTC

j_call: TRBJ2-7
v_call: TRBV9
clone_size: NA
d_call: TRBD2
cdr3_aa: CASSVGGTSSYEQYF
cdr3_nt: TGTGCCAGCAGCGTAGGAGGGACTAGCTCCTACGAGCAGTACTTC

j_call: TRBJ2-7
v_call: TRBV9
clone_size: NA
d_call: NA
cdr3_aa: CASSVGMGYEQYF
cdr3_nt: TGTGCCAGCAGCGTAGGAATGGGCTACGAGCAGTACTTC

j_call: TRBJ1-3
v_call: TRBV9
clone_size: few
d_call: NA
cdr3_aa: CASSVWQGETIYF
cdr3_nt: TGTGCCAGCAGCGTTTGGCAGGGAGAAACCATATATTTT

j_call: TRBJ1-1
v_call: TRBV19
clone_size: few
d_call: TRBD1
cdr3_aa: CASSIAGGLNTEAFF
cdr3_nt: TGTGCCAGTAGTATTGCAGGGGGCCTCAACACTGAAGCTTTCTTT

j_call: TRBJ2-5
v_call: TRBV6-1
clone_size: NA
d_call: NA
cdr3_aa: CASDPRRGWGETQYF
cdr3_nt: TGTGCCAGCGACCCCAGGCGGGGTTGGGGAGAGACCCAGTACTTC

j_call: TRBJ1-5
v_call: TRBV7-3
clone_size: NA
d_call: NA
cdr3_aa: CASSLGEGQPQHF
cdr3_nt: TGTGCCAGCAGCTTAGGAGAGGGTCAGCCCCAGCATTTT

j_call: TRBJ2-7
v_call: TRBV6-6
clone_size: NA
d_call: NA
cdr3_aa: CASSLGRALIEQYF
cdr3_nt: TGTGCCAGCAGTTTAGGTCGGGCCCTTATCGAGCAGTACTTC

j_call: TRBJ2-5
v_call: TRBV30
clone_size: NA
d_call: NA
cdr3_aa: CAWGDYQETQYF
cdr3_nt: TGTGCCTGGGGGGACTACCAAGAGACCCAGTACTTC

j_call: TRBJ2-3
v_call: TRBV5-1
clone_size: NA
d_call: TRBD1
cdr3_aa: CASFTGAVSTDTQYF
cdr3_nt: TGCGCCAGCTTTACAGGGGCCGTAAGCACAGATACGCAGTATTTT

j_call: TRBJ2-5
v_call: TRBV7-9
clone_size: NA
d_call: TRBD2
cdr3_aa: CASSLRSGTTGHF
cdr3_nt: TGTGCCAGCAGCTTAAGATCCGGGACTACGGGTCACTTC

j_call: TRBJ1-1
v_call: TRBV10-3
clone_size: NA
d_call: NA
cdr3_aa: CAISEYLMGGDTEAFF
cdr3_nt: TGTGCCATCAGTGAATACCTCATGGGGGGAGACACTGAAGCTTTCTTT

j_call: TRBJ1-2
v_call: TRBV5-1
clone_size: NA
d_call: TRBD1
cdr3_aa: CASSVGQALGYTF
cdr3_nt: TGCGCCAGCAGCGTAGGACAGGCCTTGGGCTACACCTTC

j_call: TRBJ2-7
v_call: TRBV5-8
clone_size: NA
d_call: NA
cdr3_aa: CASTVSGVHSYEQYF
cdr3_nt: TGTGCCAGCACCGTATCAGGGGTCCACTCCTACGAGCAGTACTTC

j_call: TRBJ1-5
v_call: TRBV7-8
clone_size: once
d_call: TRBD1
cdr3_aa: CASSLLTGGLGQPQHF
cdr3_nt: TGTGCCAGCAGCTTATTGACAGGGGGGTTAGGACAGCCCCAGCATTTT

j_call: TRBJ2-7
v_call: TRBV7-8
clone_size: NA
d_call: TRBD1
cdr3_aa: CASSLAVGQGHYEQYF
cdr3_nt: TGTGCCAGCAGCTTAGCGGTGGGACAGGGGCACTACGAGCAGTACTTC

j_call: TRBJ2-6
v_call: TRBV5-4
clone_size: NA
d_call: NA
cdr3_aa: CASSLGQGGSSGANVLTF
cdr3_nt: TGTGCCAGCAGCTTGGGACAGGGAGGTTCTTCTGGGGCCAACGTCCTGACTTTC

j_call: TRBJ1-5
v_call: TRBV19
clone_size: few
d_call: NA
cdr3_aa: CASPPYSNQPQHF
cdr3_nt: TGTGCCAGTCCCCCTTATAGCAATCAGCCCCAGCATTTT

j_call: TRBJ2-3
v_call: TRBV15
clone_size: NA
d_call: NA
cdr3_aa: CATSIGGDTDTQYF
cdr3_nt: TGTGCCACCAGCATAGGTGGGGACACAGATACGCAGTATTTT

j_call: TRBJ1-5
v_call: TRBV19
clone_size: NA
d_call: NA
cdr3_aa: CASSPTQRGSNQPQHF
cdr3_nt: TGTGCCAGTAGTCCCACCCAGAGGGGAAGCAATCAGCCCCAGCATTTT

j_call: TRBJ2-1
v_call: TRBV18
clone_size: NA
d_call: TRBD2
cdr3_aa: CASKSGGPMDEQFF
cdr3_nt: TGTGCCAGCAAGAGCGGGGGGCCCATGGATGAGCAGTTCTTC

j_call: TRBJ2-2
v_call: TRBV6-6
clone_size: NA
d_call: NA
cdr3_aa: CASSYQRNTGELFF
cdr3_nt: TGTGCCAGCAGTTACCAGAGAAACACCGGGGAGCTGTTTTTT

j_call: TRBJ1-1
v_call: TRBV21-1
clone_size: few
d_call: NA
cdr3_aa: CASSSGHTEAFF
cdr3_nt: TGTGCCAGCAGCTCGGGACACACTGAAGCTTTCTTT

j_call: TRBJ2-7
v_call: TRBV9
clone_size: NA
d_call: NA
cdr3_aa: CASSVGQAPYEQYF
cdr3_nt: TGTGCCAGCAGCGTAGGACAGGCCCCCTACGAGCAGTACTTC

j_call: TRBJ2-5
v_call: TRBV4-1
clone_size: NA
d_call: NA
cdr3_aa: CASSQVGREETQYF
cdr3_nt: TGCGCCAGCAGCCAAGTCGGCAGGGAAGAGACCCAGTACTTC

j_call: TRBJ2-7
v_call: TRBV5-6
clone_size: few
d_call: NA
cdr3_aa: CASSLRGSYEQYF
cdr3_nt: TGTGCCAGCAGCTTGAGGGGATCCTACGAGCAGTACTTC

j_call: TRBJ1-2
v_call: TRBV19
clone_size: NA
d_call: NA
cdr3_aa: CASSMRGGTGHHGYTF
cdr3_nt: TGTGCCAGTAGTATGAGAGGGGGAACGGGGCACCATGGCTACACCTTC

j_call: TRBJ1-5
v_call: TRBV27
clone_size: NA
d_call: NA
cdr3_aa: CASSFRGLINQPQHF
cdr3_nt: TGTGCCAGCAGTTTCCGGGGTTTAATCAATCAGCCCCAGCATTTT

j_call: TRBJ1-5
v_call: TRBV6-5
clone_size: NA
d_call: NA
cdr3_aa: CASSPVGVQPQHF
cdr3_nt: TGTGCCAGCAGTCCGGTGGGGGTTCAGCCCCAGCATTTT

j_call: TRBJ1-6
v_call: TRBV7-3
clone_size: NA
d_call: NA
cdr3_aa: CASSFQGWDSPLHF
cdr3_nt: TGTGCCAGCAGCTTCCAGGGTTGGGATTCACCCCTCCACTTT

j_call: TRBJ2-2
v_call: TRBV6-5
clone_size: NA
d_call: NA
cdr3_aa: CASSRAGELFF
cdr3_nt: TGTGCCAGCAGTCGCGCAGGGGAGCTGTTTTTT

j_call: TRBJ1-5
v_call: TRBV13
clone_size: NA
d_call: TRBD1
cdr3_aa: CASSRQGAGQPQHF
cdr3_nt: TGTGCCAGCAGCCGACAGGGAGCAGGTCAGCCCCAGCATTTT

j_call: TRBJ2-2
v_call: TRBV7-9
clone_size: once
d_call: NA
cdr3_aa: CASSLRVSNTGELFF
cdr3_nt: TGTGCCAGCAGCTTGAGGGTTTCGAACACCGGGGAGCTGTTTTTT

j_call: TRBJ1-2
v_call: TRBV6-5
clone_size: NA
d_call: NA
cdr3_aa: CASSSPTYGYTF
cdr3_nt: TGTGCCAGCAGTTCCCCAACCTATGGCTACACCTTC

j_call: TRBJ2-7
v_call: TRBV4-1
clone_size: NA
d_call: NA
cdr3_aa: CASSSITQVYEQYF
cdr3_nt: TGCGCCAGCAGCTCGATCACTCAAGTCTACGAGCAGTACTTC

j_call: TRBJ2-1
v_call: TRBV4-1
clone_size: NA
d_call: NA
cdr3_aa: CASSQDGTTYNEQFF
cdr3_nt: TGCGCCAGCAGCCAAGACGGGACAACATACAATGAGCAGTTCTTC

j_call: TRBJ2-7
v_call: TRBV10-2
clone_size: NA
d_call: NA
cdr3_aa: CASSPHSYEQYF
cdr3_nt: TGCGCCAGCAGTCCCCACTCCTACGAGCAGTACTTC

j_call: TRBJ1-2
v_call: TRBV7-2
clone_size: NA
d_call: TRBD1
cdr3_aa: CASSLEGAVYGYTF
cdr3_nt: TGTGCCAGCAGCTTAGAGGGGGCCGTCTATGGCTACACCTTC

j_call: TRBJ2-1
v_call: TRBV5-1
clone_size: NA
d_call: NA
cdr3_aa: CASSLGGSSYNEQFF
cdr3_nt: TGCGCCAGCAGCTTGGGCGGAAGCTCCTACAATGAGCAGTTCTTC

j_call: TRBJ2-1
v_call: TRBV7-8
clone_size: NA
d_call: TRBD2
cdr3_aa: CASSFLAGGLLTNEQFF
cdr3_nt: TGTGCCAGCAGCTTCCTAGCGGGGGGGCTCCTCACCAATGAGCAGTTCTTC

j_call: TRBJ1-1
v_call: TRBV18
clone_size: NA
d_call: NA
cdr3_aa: CATHPSKGGDTEAFF
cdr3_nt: TGTGCCACACATCCAAGCAAGGGGGGGGACACTGAAGCTTTCTTT

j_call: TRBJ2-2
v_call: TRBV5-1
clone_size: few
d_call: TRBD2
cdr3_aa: CASRTAGPGELFF
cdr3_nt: TGCGCCAGCAGGACAGCGGGGCCCGGGGAGCTGTTTTTT

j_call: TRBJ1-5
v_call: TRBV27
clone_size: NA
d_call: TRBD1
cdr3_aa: CASSPRTGFGNQPQHF
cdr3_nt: TGTGCCAGCAGTCCAAGGACAGGGTTTGGTAATCAGCCCCAGCATTTT

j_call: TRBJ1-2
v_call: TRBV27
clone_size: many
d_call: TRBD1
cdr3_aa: CASSFGTGQRGYTF
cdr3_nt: TGTGCCAGCAGTTTTGGGACAGGTCAACGCGGCTACACCTTC

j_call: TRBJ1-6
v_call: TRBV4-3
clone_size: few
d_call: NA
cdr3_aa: CASSHTQPYNSPLHF
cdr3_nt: TGCGCCAGCAGCCACACACAGCCCTATAATTCACCCCTCCACTTT

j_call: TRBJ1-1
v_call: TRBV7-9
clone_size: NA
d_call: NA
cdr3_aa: CASSLGAREAFF
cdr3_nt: TGTGCCAGCAGCTTAGGGGCAAGGGAAGCTTTCTTT

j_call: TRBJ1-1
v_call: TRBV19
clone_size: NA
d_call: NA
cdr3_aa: CASSIVAGTTEAFF
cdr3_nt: TGTGCCAGTAGTATAGTCGCGGGCACGACTGAAGCTTTCTTT

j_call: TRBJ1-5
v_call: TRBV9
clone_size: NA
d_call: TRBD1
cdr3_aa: CASSLGQGDQPQHF
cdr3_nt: TGTGCCAGCAGCCTGGGACAGGGAGATCAGCCCCAGCATTTT

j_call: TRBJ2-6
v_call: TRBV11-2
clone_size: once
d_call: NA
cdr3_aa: CASSPGRLSSGANVLTF
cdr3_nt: TGTGCCAGCAGCCCGGGGAGGCTGAGCTCTGGGGCCAACGTCCTGACTTTC

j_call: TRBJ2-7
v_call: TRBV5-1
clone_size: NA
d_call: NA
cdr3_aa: CASSLARGWQGAYEQYF
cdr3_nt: TGCGCCAGCAGCTTGGCCCGGGGGTGGCAGGGCGCCTACGAGCAGTACTTC

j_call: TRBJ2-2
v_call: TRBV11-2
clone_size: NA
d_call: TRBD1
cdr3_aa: CASSFGTGVGTGELFF
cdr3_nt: TGTGCCAGCAGCTTTGGGACAGGGGTCGGCACCGGGGAGCTGTTTTTT

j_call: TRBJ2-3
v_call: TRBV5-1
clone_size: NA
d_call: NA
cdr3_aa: CASRPLSANTDTQYF
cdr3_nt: TGCGCCAGCAGACCATTAAGCGCCAACACAGATACGCAGTATTTT

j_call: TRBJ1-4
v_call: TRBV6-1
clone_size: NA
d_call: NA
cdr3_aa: CASRTGSTNEKLFF
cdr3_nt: TGTGCCAGTCGCACAGGGTCCACTAATGAAAAACTGTTTTTT

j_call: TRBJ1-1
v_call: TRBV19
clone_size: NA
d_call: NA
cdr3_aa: CASSTQQGVIEAFF
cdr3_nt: TGTGCCAGTAGTACTCAACAGGGAGTAATTGAAGCTTTCTTT

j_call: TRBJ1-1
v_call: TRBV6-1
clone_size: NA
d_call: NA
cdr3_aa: CASSEGPARLNTEAFF
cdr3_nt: TGTGCCAGCAGTGAAGGCCCGGCCAGATTGAACACTGAAGCTTTCTTT